The present T cell receptor beta chain was sequenced within a study of control samples from healthy donors and cancer patients. Using immunoSEQ multiplex PCR, the repertoire was profiled, and TCRdb retains in-frame clones only, with some absent. The sample lists 40,000 to 50,000 clones, 90% to 95% occurring once. Germline assignment: CDR1 SGHNT and CDR2 YENEEA. V was shortened by 3 bases and J by 1 base, with 5 bases between the two germline ends. The CDR3 loop spans 13 amino acids. The sequence came from a man in his 60s in good health. J is TRBJ2-3 and V is TRBV11-3; D might be TRBD2 (5 bases). Sequencing input: blood. For the CDR3, the DNA is TGTGCCAGCAGCTTGAGGGGCACAGATACGCAGTATTTT. Its protein product is CASSLRGTDTQYF.